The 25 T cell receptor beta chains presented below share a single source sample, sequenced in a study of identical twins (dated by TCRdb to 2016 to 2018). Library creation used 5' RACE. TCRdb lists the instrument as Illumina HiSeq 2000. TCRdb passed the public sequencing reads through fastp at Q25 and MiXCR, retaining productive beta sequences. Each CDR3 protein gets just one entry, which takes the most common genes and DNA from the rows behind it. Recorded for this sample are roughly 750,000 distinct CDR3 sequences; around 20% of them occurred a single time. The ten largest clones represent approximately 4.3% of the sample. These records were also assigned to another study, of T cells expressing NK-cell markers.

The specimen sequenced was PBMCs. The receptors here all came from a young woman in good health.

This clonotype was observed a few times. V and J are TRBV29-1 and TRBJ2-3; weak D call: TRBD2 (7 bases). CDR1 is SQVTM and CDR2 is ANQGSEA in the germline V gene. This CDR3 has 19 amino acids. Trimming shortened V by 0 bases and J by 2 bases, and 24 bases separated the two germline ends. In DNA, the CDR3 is TGCAGCGTTGAAGATGGGGGCCGTAACAAGCGGGAACACACAGATACGCAGTATTTT. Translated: CSVEDGGRNKREHTDTQYF.

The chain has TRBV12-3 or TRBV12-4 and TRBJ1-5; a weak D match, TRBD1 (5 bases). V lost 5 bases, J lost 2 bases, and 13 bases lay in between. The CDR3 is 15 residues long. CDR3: CASSPGGGGNQPQHF. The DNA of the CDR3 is TGTGCCAGCAGTCCCGGGGGGGGAGGCAATCAGCCCCAGCATTTT.

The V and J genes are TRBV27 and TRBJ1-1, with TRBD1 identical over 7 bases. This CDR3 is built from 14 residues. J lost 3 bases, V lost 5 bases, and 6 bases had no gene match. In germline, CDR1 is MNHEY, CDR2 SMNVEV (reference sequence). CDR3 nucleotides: TGTGCCAGCAGTCAAGGGGGCCCGGACACTGAAGCTTTCTTT. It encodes CASSQGGPDTEAFF.

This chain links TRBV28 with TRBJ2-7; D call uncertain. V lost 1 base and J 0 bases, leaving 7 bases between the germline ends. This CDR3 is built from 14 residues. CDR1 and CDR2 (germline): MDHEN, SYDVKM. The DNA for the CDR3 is TGTGCCAGCAGTTTATTTTACAGCTCCTACGAGCAGTACTTC. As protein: CASSLFYSSYEQYF.

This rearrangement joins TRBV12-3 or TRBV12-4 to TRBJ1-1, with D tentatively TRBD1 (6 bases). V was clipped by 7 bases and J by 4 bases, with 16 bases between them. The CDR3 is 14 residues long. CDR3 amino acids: CASNPGEGGTEAFF. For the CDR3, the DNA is TGTGCCAGCAACCCAGGGGAGGGCGGCACTGAAGCTTTCTTT.

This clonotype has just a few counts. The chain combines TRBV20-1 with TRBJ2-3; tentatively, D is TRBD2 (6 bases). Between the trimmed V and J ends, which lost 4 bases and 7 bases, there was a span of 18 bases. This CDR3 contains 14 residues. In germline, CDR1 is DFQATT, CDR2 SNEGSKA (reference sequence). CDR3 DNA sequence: TGCAGTGCTATTTTCCCGGGAGTAGTGAATACGCAGTATTTT. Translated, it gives CSAIFPGVVNTQYF.

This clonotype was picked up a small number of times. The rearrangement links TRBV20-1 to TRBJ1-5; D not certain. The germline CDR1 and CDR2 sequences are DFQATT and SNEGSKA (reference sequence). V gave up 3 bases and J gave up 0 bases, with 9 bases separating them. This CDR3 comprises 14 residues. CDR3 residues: CSASKAGSNQPQHF. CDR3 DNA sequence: TGCAGTGCTAGCAAGGCAGGTAGCAATCAGCCCCAGCATTTT.

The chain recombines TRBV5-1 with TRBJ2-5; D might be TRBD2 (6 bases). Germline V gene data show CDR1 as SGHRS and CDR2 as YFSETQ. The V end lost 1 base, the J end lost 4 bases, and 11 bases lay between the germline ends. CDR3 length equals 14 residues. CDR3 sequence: CASSLTSRAETQYF. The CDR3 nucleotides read TGCGCCAGCAGCTTGACTAGCCGGGCAGAGACCCAGTACTTC.

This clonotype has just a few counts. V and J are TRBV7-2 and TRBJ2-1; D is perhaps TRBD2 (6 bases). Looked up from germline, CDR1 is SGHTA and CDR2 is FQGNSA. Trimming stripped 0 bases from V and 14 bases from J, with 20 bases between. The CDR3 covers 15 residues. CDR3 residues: CASSLAHPDYYSEFF. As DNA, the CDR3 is TGTGCCAGCAGCTTAGCGCACCCGGACTACTATTCAGAGTTCTTC.

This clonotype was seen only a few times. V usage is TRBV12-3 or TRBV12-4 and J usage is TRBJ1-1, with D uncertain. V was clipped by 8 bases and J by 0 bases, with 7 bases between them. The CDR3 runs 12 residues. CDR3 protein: CASLFMNTEAFF. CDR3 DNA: TGTGCCAGCCTCTTTATGAACACTGAAGCTTTCTTT.

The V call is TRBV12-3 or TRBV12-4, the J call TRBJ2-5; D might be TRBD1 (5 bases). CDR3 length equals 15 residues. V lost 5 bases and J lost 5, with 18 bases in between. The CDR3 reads CASSPLQTVWETQYF. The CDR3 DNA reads TGTGCCAGCAGTCCCCTCCAGACAGTTTGGGAGACCCAGTACTTC.

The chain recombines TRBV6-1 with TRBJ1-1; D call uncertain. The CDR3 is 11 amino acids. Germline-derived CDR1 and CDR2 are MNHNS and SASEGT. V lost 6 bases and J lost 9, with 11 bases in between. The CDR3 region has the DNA TGTGCCAGCAGGGAAACGACAAAAGCTTTCTTT. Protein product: CASRETTKAFF.

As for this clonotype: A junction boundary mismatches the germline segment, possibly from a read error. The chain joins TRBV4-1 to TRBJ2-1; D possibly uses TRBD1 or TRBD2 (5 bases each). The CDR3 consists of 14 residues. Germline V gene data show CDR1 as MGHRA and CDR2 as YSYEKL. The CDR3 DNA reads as TGCTCCAGCAGCCAAGGCCGGGACGACAATGAGCAGTTCTTC. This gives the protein CSSSQGRDDNEQFF.

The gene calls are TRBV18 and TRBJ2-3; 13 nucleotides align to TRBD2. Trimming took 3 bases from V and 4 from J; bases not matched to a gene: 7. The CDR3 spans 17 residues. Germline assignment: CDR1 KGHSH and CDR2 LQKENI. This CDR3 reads CASSPMAGLAGADTQYF. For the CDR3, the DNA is TGTGCCAGCTCACCCATGGCCGGACTAGCGGGAGCAGATACGCAGTATTTT.

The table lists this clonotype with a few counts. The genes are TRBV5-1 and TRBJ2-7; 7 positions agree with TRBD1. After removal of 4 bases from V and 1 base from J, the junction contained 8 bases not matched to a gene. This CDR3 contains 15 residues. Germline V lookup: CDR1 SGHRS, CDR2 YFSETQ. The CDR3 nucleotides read TGCGCCAGCAGCCGCACCGGGACAGCTTCCTACGAGCAGTACTTC. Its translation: CASSRTGTASYEQYF.

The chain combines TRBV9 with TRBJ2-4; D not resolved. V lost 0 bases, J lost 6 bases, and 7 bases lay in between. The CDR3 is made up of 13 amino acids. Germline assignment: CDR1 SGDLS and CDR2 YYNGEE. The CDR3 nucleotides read TGTGCCAGCAGCGTAGGGTCCGGAAACATTCAGTACTTC. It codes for CASSVGSGNIQYF.

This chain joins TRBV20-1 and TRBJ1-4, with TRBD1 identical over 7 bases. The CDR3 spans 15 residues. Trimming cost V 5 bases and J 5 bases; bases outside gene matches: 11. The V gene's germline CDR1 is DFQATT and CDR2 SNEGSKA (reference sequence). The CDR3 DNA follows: TGCAGTGCTCCAGATAACAGGGGAGGAAATGAAAAACTGTTTTTT. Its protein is CSAPDNRGGNEKLFF.

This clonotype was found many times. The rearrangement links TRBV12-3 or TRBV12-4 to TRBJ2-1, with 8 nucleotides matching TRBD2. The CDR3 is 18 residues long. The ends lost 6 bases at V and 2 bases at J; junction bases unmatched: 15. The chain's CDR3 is CASRRLTSGGGTYNEQFF. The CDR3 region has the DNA TGTGCCAGCAGACGCCTCACCAGCGGCGGGGGGACCTACAATGAGCAGTTCTTC.

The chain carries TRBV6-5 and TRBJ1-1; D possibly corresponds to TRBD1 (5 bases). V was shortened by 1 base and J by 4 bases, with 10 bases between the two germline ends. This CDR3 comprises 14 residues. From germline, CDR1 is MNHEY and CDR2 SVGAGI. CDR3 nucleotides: TGTGCCAGCAGTTACTTCTCCGGGGGCACTGAAGCTTTCTTT. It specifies CASSYFSGGTEAFF.

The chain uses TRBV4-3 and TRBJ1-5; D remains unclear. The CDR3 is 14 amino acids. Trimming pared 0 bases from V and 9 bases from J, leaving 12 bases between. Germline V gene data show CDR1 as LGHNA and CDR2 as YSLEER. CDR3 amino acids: CASSQEISFLPQHF. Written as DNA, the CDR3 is TGCGCCAGCAGCCAAGAGATCAGTTTTTTGCCCCAGCATTTT.

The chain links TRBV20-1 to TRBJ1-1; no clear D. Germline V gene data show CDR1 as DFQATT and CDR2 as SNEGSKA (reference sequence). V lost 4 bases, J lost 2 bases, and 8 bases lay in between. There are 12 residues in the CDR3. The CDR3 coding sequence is TGCAGTGCTACCCCACTTAACACTGAAGCTTTCTTT. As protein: CSATPLNTEAFF.

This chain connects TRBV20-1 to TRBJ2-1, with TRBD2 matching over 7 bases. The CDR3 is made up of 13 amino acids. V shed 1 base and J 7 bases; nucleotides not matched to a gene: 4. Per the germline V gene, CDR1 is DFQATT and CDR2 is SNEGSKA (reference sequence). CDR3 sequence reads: CSARAGGWNEQFF. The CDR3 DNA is TGCAGTGCTAGAGCGGGGGGATGGAATGAGCAGTTCTTC.

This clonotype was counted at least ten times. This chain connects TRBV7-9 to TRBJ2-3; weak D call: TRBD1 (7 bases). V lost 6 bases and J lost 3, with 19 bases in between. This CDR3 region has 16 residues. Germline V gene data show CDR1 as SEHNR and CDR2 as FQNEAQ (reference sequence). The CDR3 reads CASRPQATGRTDTQYF. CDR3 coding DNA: TGTGCCAGCAGACCACAGGCGACAGGGAGGACAGATACGCAGTATTTT.

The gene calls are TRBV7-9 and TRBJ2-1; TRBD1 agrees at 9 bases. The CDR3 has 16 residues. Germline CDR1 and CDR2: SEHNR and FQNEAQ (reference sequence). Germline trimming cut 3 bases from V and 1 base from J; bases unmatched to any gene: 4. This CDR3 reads CASSLTGGASYNEQFF. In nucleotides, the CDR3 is TGTGCCAGCAGCTTGACAGGGGGGGCATCCTACAATGAGCAGTTCTTC.

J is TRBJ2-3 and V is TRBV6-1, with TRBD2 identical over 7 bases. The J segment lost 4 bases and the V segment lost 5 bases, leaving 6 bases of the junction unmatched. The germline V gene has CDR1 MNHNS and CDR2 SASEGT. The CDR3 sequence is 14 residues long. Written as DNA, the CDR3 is TGTGCCAGCAGTAGACTAGCTTCGTCAGATACGCAGTATTTT. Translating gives CASSRLASSDTQYF.